The rows below give T cell receptor beta chains drawn from one sample of a study of blood T cell repertoires in COVID-19. Assay used: immunoSEQ multiplex PCR; TCRdb lists only in-frame clones, some missing. Of over 150,000 clones listed, over 80% are singletons. The specimen was peripheral blood. All receptors derive from a woman in her thirties or forties with COVID-19, enrolled during active disease. Both conserved end residues are part of each CDR3. A D gene is named only where the DNA matches it firmly. Clone size, where shown, is once, few, many, or a class for clones that have expanded.

length	V	D	size	J	CDR3	DNA
15	TRBV6-2/TRBV6-3	TRBD1	.	TRBJ1-5	CASSWYRGSNQPQHF	TGTGCCAGCAGTTGGTACAGGGGTAGCAATCAGCCCCAGCATTTT
14	TRBV28	.	.	TRBJ2-5	CASSLRGNQETQYF	TGTGCCAGCAGTTTACGAGGTAACCAAGAGACCCAGTACTTC
10	TRBV29-1	.	.	TRBJ1-1	CSVEVLEAFF	TGCAGCGTTGAAGTTCTTGAAGCTTTCTTT
16	TRBV6-2/TRBV6-3	TRBD1	few	TRBJ1-1	CASSSAGTGKVAEAFF	TGTGCCAGCAGTTCGGCCGGGACAGGGAAAGTCGCTGAAGCTTTCTTT
14	TRBV19	.	.	TRBJ1-6	CASSIERSSRALHF	TGTGCCAGTAGTATAGAACGGTCCTCCCGGGCCCTCCACTTT
13	TRBV11-1	TRBD2	.	TRBJ2-1	CASSLAGVAEQFF	TGTGCCAGCAGCTTGGCGGGAGTAGCTGAGCAGTTCTTC
13	TRBV29-1	TRBD1	.	TRBJ1-2	CSVRTGVRVGYTF	TGCAGCGTTAGGACAGGGGTTAGGGTTGGCTACACCTTC
17	TRBV15	TRBD2	once	TRBJ2-5	CATSPRTSGRTRETQYF	TGTGCCACCAGCCCCAGGACTAGCGGGAGGACTCGGGAGACCCAGTACTTC
15	TRBV5-6	.	once	TRBJ1-5	CASSLPADSNQPQHF	TGTGCCAGCAGCTTGCCCGCAGATAGCAATCAGCCCCAGCATTTT
14	TRBV7-9	.	.	TRBJ1-1	CASSLDGGYTEAFF	TGTGCCAGCAGCTTAGACGGGGGTTACACTGAAGCTTTCTTT
14	TRBV28	TRBD2	few	TRBJ2-2	CASVGTSETGELFF	TGTGCCAGCGTCGGGACTAGCGAGACCGGGGAGCTGTTTTTT
16	TRBV11-3	TRBD2	.	TRBJ2-2	CASSSGLAGNTGELFF	TGTGCCAGCAGCTCGGGACTAGCGGGTAACACCGGGGAGCTGTTTTTT
16	TRBV5-4	TRBD1	.	TRBJ2-7	CASSFRGGTGGYEQYF	TGTGCCAGCAGCTTTAGAGGGGGGACAGGGGGATACGAGCAGTACTTC
14	TRBV28	.	.	TRBJ1-6	CASGEISYNSPLHF	TGTGCCAGCGGGGAGATCTCCTATAATTCACCCCTCCACTTT
17	TRBV7-2	TRBD1	.	TRBJ1-5	CASSSGTAVGQGQPQHF	TGTGCCAGCAGCTCCGGGACAGCAGTGGGGCAGGGTCAGCCCCAGCATTTT
14	TRBV27	.	.	TRBJ2-7	CASSFGDSSYEQYF	TGTGCCAGCAGTTTTGGGGACTCTTCCTACGAGCAGTACTTC
14	TRBV5-6	TRBD1	.	TRBJ1-1	CASRRQGLNTEAFF	TGTGCCAGCAGAAGACAGGGTCTGAACACTGAAGCTTTCTTT